This passage covers 25 T cell receptor beta chains from one sample sequenced in a study of cytomegalovirus exposure and HLA in healthy donors. Both 60 Vbeta primers and 13 Jbeta primers went into the PCR. TCRdb's copy holds only in-frame clones and misses some; the assay was immunoSEQ multiplex PCR. Of a few hundred thousand clones listed, around 81% are singletons. The sample comprised PBMCs. The receptors were gathered from a woman aged 60-75 years in good health and CMV-seropositive.

V is TRBV18 and J is TRBJ2-5; TRBD2 might be the D (6 bases). V lost 0 bases and J 3 bases, leaving 14 bases between the germline ends. Germline lookup yields CDR1 KGHSH and CDR2 LQKENI. The CDR3 is 16 amino acids. In DNA form, the CDR3 reads TGTGCCAGCTCACCACCTAGCGGCGCCTTGAAAGAGACCCAGTACTTC. Encoded protein: CASSPPSGALKETQYF.

The V gene is TRBV11-2, the J gene TRBJ2-7; TRBD1 matches at 9 bases. Trimming removed 3 bases from V and 1 base from J; junction bases left unmatched: 4. Germline V gene sequence: CDR1 SGHAT, CDR2 FQNNGV. The CDR3 spans 15 residues. CDR3 coding DNA: TGTGCCAGCAGCTTTCACGGACAGGGGTCCTACGAGCAGTACTTC. Protein product: CASSFHGQGSYEQYF. The full variable domain, with the rest looked up from reference TRBV11-2 and TRBJ2-7, is EAGVAQSPRYKIIEKRQSVAFWCNPISGHATLYWYQQILGQGPKLLIQFQNNGVVDDSQLPKDRFSAERLKGVDSTLKIQPAKLEDSAVYLCASSFHGQGSYEQYFGPGTRLTVT.

The J gene is TRBJ2-3, the V gene TRBV5-1; 13 bases match TRBD2. The V gene end was trimmed by 2 bases and the J gene end by 0 bases; junction bases not matched to a gene: 6. The CDR3 length is 18 residues. Germline V gene sequence: CDR1 SGHRS, CDR2 YFSETQ. The CDR3 nucleotides read TGCGCCAGCAGCTTTACCTCGGGACTAGCGGGGAGCACAGATACGCAGTATTTT. Its protein product is CASSFTSGLAGSTDTQYF.

The chain combines TRBV9 with TRBJ2-3, with D hard to call. The CDR3 loop spans 13 amino acids. Germline V gene sequence: CDR1 SGDLS, CDR2 YYNGEE. V dropped 4 bases and J dropped 8 bases, with 14 bases sitting between them. The CDR3 reads CASSTDSLGTQYF. The CDR3 DNA reads TGTGCCAGCAGCACCGACTCTTTAGGTACGCAGTATTTT.

The V gene is TRBV11-2, the J gene TRBJ2-2, with TRBD1 matching 9 bases. Unmatched junction bases numbered 1, after V lost 2 bases and J lost 6 bases. The germline V gene encodes CDR1 SGHAT and CDR2 FQNNGV. CDR3 length: 14 residues. As DNA, the CDR3 is TGTGCCAGCAGCTTAAGACAGGGGGCCGGGGAGCTGTTTTTT. Its translation: CASSLRQGAGELFF.

The rearrangement joins TRBV6-5 to TRBJ1-4; possible D gene TRBD1, 5 bases. Germline loops: CDR1 MNHEY, CDR2 SVGAGI. The germline V and J ends were trimmed by 4 bases and 4 bases, with 13 bases remaining between them. This CDR3 is built from 15 residues. DNA for the CDR3: TGTGCCAGCAGTTCCGCGGGGCTTCTTAATGAAAAACTGTTTTTT. It is translated as CASSSAGLLNEKLFF.

This chain connects TRBV6-1 to TRBJ2-7, with a possible D match to TRBD1 (6 bases). Germline loops: CDR1 MNHNS, CDR2 SASEGT. CDR3 size: 15 residues. The V end was cut by 3 bases, the J end by 4 bases, with 16 bases between. CDR3 sequence (DNA): TGTGCCAGCAGTGACCTAAGGCAGGGGCAGTACGAGCAGTACTTC. It specifies CASSDLRQGQYEQYF.

J is TRBJ2-2 and V is TRBV7-3, with D possibly matching TRBD1 (5 bases). Trimming shortened V by 5 bases and J by 4 bases, and 20 bases separated the two germline ends. The CDR3 spans 17 residues. Germline V gene lookup returns CDR1 SGHTA and CDR2 FQGTGA. CDR3 loop: CASSRRPDQGSTGELFF. The CDR3 nucleotides read TGTGCCAGCAGCCGACGGCCGGATCAGGGTTCCACCGGGGAGCTGTTTTTT.

The J gene is TRBJ2-1, the V gene TRBV7-2; the match to TRBD2 covers 7 bases. The length of the CDR3 is 14 residues. In germline, CDR1 is SGHTA, CDR2 FQGNSA. V was pared by 5 bases and J by 8 bases, with 9 bases of the junction left unmatched. CDR3 nucleotides: TGTGCCAGCAGCCCTAGGGCGGGAGCGGATGAGCAGTTCTTC. It translates to CASSPRAGADEQFF.

V is TRBV4-2 and J is TRBJ2-7; TRBD2 might be the D (6 bases). The CDR3 length is 12 residues. V lost 0 bases, J lost 12 bases, and 12 bases lay in between. From germline, CDR1 is LGHNA and CDR2 YNFKEQ. Here the CDR3 reads CASSQDGGEAYF. In DNA, the CDR3 is TGTGCCAGCAGCCAAGATGGCGGGGAGGCGTACTTC.

As DNA, the CDR3 is TGTGCCAGTCCAAGCGGGACAGGGATTCTAAGGATCGAGCAGTACTTC. Translating it yields CASPSGTGILRIEQYF. The chain couples TRBV25-1 to TRBJ2-7; the match to TRBD1 covers 9 bases. After removal of 9 bases from V and 6 bases from J, the junction contained 18 bases not matched to a gene. The CDR3 consists of 16 residues. The germline V gene encodes CDR1 MGHDK and CDR2 SYGVNS.

V is TRBV6-1 and J is TRBJ2-7, with D possibly matching TRBD2 (5 bases). V lost 2 bases, J lost 3 bases, and 17 bases lay in between. CDR3 length equals 16 residues. Germline V gene lookup returns CDR1 MNHNS and CDR2 SASEGT. The CDR3 reads CASSENRGKANYEQYF. In nucleotides, the CDR3 is TGTGCCAGCAGTGAAAATAGAGGGAAAGCGAACTACGAGCAGTACTTC.

This chain uses TRBV4-1 with TRBJ2-3, with D tentatively TRBD1 (6 bases). CDR1 MGHRA and CDR2 YSYEKL come from the germline V gene. CDR3 size: 17 residues. V was shortened by 4 bases and J by 0 bases, with 17 bases between the two germline ends. The CDR3 DNA reads as TGCGCCAGCAGCCCGACAGGAGTTTTTCATAGCACAGATACGCAGTATTTT. This sequence encodes CASSPTGVFHSTDTQYF.

This clone was seen a single time. The J gene is TRBJ1-6, the V gene TRBV25-1; 9 bases agree with TRBD1. The V and J ends lost 2 bases and 8 bases, in that order; junction bases with no gene match: 4. The germline V gene has CDR1 MGHDK and CDR2 SYGVNS. CDR3 length: 15 residues. This CDR3 reads CASSEVGTGYSPLHF. The CDR3 DNA reads TGTGCCAGCAGTGAAGTTGGGACAGGGTATTCACCCCTCCACTTT.

The rearrangement uses TRBV13 and TRBJ2-3; 11 positions agree with TRBD2. Germline loops: CDR1 PRHDT, CDR2 FYEKMQ (reference sequence). With V trimmed by 2 bases and J by 7 bases, 17 bases remained unmatched. The CDR3 consists of 19 residues. In nucleotides, the CDR3 is TGTGCCAGCAGCTTAAGGGTGACTAGCGGGACTAACACCTCATATACGCAGTATTTT. The encoded protein is CASSLRVTSGTNTSYTQYF.

Only a few counts were recorded for this clone. V usage is TRBV6-5 and J usage is TRBJ2-7; perhaps TRBD1 as D (5 bases). The CDR3 has 14 residues. The V end lost 0 bases, the J end lost 2 bases, and 8 bases lay between the germline ends. The germline V gene encodes CDR1 MNHEY and CDR2 SVGAGI. CDR3 loop: CASSYSSRAYEQYF. Written as DNA, the CDR3 is TGTGCCAGCAGTTACTCGAGCAGGGCCTACGAGCAGTACTTC.

This clone was counted only a few times. V is TRBV5-4 and J is TRBJ2-7; D is perhaps TRBD1 (5 bases). Trimming pared 3 bases from V and 0 bases from J, leaving 10 bases between. CDR1 and CDR2 (germline): SGHNT, YYREEE (reference sequence). This CDR3 has 14 amino acids. CDR3 sequence: CASSSWGSSYEQYF. The CDR3 DNA sequence: TGTGCCAGCAGCTCGTGGGGCAGCTCCTACGAGCAGTACTTC.

V and J are TRBV4-1 and TRBJ1-5, with 11 nucleotides matching TRBD1. Trimming at V came to 1 base and at J to 5 bases, leaving 7 bases not matched to a gene. Germline CDR1 is MGHRA and CDR2 is YSYEKL. The CDR3 runs 17 residues. CDR3 nucleotides: TGCGCCAGCAGCCAAGGGACAGGGGGCTTCGGTGATCAGCCCCAGCATTTT. It encodes CASSQGTGGFGDQPQHF.

This clone was picked up one time. The gene calls are TRBV4-1 and TRBJ2-2, with 9 bases lining up with TRBD2. The CDR3 is made up of 17 amino acids. The germline V gene encodes CDR1 MGHRA and CDR2 YSYEKL. Trimming removed 3 bases from V and 3 bases from J; junction bases left unmatched: 8. CDR3 DNA sequence: TGCGCCAGCAGCCACCGGCCGGGACTAGCAGACACCGGGGAGCTGTTTTTT. It yields the protein CASSHRPGLADTGELFF.

The rearrangement uses TRBV9 and TRBJ1-3; D is undetermined. Trimming took off 3 bases at V and 3 bases at J, with 7 bases between the two ends. Germline V gives CDR1 SGDLS, CDR2 YYNGEE. The CDR3 covers 13 residues. The DNA for the CDR3 is TGTGCCAGCAGCGGGAACAGTGGAAACACCATATATTTT. Translation: CASSGNSGNTIYF.

V is TRBV18 and J is TRBJ1-3; D remains unclear. V lost 5 bases to trimming and J lost 0 bases, with 11 bases between them. Germline-derived CDR1 and CDR2 are KGHSH and LQKENI. The CDR3 covers 15 residues. The CDR3 bases are TGTGCCAGCTCAAAGGACTGGGGCTCTGGAAACACCATATATTTT. Residues: CASSKDWGSGNTIYF.

The chain carries TRBV5-4 and TRBJ2-1, with a tentative D call TRBD2 (5 bases). There are 14 residues in the CDR3. Germline V CDR1 and CDR2: SGHNT, YYREEE (reference sequence). Between the trimmed V and J ends, which lost 5 bases and 2 bases, there was a span of 11 bases. The CDR3 coding sequence is TGTGCCAGCAGGAGCGGCGGAGCCTACAATGAGCAGTTCTTC. The encoded protein is CASRSGGAYNEQFF.

The V call is TRBV19, the J call TRBJ1-6; no clear D. The CDR3 has 13 amino acids. V dropped 2 bases and J dropped 8 bases, with 7 bases sitting between them. CDR1 and CDR2 (germline): LNHDA, SQIVND (reference sequence). CDR3 sequence (DNA): TGTGCCAGTAGTATAACCGGGGATTCACCCCTCCACTTT. This gives the protein CASSITGDSPLHF.

The genes are TRBV28 and TRBJ2-7; D ambiguous. Germline V gene sequence: CDR1 MDHEN, CDR2 SYDVKM. This CDR3 spans 12 amino acids. V was cut by 6 bases and J by 3 bases, with 9 bases left in between. CDR3 nucleotides: TGTGCCAGCAGCCAAAGTAGCTACGAGCAGTACTTC. Amino acids: CASSQSSYEQYF.

This rearrangement joins TRBV5-1 to TRBJ2-4; D not resolved. Germline CDR1 SGHRS, CDR2 YFSETQ. The CDR3 has 16 amino acids. The V gene lost 1 base and the J gene lost 0 bases, with 11 bases spanning the gap. The CDR3 DNA follows: TGCGCCAGCAGCTTGTCCCCAATACTAGCCAAAAACATTCAGTACTTC. Residues: CASSLSPILAKNIQYF.